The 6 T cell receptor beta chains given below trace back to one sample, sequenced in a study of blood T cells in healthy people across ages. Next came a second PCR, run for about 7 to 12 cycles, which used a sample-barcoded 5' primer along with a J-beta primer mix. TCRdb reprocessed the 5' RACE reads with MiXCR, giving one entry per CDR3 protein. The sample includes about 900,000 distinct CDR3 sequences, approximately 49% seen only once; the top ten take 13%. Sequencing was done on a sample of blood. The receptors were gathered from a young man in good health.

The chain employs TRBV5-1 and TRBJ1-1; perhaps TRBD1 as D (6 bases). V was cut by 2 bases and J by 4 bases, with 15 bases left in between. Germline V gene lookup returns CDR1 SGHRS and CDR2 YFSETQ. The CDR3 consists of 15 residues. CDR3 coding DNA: TGCGCCAGCAGCTTCTCAGGGGCGCAGGGCACTGAAGCTTTCTTT. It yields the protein CASSFSGAQGTEAFF.

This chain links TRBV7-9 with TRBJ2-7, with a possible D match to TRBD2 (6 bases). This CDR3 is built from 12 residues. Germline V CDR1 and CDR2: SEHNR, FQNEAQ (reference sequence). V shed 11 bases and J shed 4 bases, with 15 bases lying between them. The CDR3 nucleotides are TGTGCCTGTTCGGGGGAAGGATACGAGCAGTACTTC. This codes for CACSGEGYEQYF.

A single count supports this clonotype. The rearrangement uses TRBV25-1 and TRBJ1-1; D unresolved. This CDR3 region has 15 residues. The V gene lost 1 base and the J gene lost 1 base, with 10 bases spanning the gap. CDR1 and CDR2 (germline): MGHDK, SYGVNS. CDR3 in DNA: TGTGCCAGCAGTGAATTACCCATCCCGAACACTGAAGCTTTCTTT. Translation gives CASSELPIPNTEAFF.

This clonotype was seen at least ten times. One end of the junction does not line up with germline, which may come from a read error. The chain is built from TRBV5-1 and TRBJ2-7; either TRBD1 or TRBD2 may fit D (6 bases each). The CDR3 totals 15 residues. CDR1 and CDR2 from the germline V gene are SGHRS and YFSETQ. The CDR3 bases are TGTGCCAGCAGTTTAGGGGGGACGGGATCCTACGAGCAGTACTTC. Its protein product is CASSLGGTGSYEQYF.

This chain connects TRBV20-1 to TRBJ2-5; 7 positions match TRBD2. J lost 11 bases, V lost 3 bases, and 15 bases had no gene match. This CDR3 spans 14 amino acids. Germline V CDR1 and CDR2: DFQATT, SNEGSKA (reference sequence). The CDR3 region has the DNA TGCAGTGCTAGGGGCGAGCGGGATTACAATGAACAGTACTTC. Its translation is CSARGERDYNEQYF.

The CDR3 nucleotides read TGTGCCAGCACCGGTGCCTCCAGGGGCCTGCCTCCCGGGGAGCTGTTTTTT. Its translation: CASTGASRGLPPGELFF. The rearrangement links TRBV25-1 to TRBJ2-2, with D possibly matching TRBD1 (6 bases). Trimming took 7 bases from V and 6 from J, leaving 24 bases between them. Germline V gene data show CDR1 as MGHDK and CDR2 as SYGVNS. The CDR3 contains 17 residues.